The sequence of this T cell receptor beta chain was determined in a study of technical replicates of blood from several donors. Here immunoSEQ multiplex PCR was the method, and the copy in TCRdb shows in-frame clones only, minus some. The data show some 100,000 clones, with just over 95% seen just once and 0.2% to 0.25% held by the top ten. Germline loops: CDR1 SNHLY, CDR2 FYNNEI. CDR3 length: 12 residues. Trimming stripped 5 bases from V and 7 bases from J, with 9 bases between. The rearrangement joins TRBV2 to TRBJ1-3; D is perhaps TRBD1 (5 bases). This clonotype was sampled from a human donor in good health. Input material: T cells isolated from PBMCs. CDR3: CASSTRVNTIYF. CDR3 nucleotides: TGTGCCAGCAGTACCAGGGTTAACACCATATATTTT.